Below, 17 T cell receptor beta chains from the same sample are listed, as sequenced in a study of CD8+ T cells in alopecia areata. cDNA prepared by RNA extraction and subsequent reverse transcription served as the template for sequencing. Profiled with immunoSEQ multiplex PCR; TCRdb holds only in-frame clones, not every one. The sample includes fewer than 250,000 clones, 60% seen only once; the top ten take approximately 0.93%. Treatment indicated: oral pan-JAK inhibitor, 5-10 mg twice daily. Sequenced material: CD4+ T cells sorted from blood, taken at week 24, from a patient treated with tofacitinib. The source of these receptors is a human donor with alopecia areata.

In this sample, this clone turned up a few times. This chain links TRBV6-6 with TRBJ1-1, with a possible D match to TRBD1 (5 bases). Trimming removed 6 bases at V and 1 base at J, with 18 bases between. Germline assignment: CDR1 MNHNY and CDR2 SVGAGI (reference sequence). The CDR3 is 16 amino acids. The CDR3 is CASRRGPEGRNTEAFF. The CDR3 bases are TGTGCCAGCAGGAGGGGACCGGAGGGCAGGAACACTGAAGCTTTCTTT.

The chain joins TRBV7-6 to TRBJ2-3, with 11 bases aligning to TRBD2. This CDR3 is built from 16 residues. Germline trimming cut 3 bases from V and 4 bases from J; bases unmatched to any gene: 6. The germline V gene encodes CDR1 SGHVS and CDR2 FNYEAQ. The CDR3 region is CASSLIAGGRSDTQYF. As DNA, the CDR3 is TGTGCCAGCAGCTTGATAGCGGGGGGGCGCTCAGATACGCAGTATTTT.

The V and J genes are TRBV6-6 and TRBJ1-5; the D gene is possibly TRBD1 (6 bases). CDR1 and CDR2 (germline): MNHNY, SVGAGI (reference sequence). The CDR3 contains 13 residues. Between the trimmed V and J ends, which lost 6 bases and 5 bases, there was a span of 11 bases. The CDR3 region is CASSTSGDQPQHF. The CDR3 DNA follows: TGTGCCAGCAGCACCTCAGGGGATCAGCCCCAGCATTTT.

This rearrangement joins TRBV18 to TRBJ1-1, with D perhaps matching TRBD1 (5 bases). The V end was cut by 3 bases, the J end by 0 bases, with 8 bases between. The CDR3 is 14 amino acids. The germline V gene encodes CDR1 KGHSH and CDR2 LQKENI. CDR3 nucleotide sequence: TGTGCCAGCTCACCCCAGGGCATGAACACTGAAGCTTTCTTT. Translated, it gives CASSPQGMNTEAFF.

As concerns this clone: This may come from a read error, since a much larger clone is one base off. Other nucleotide sequences from this sample produce the same CDR3. V is TRBV6-5 and J is TRBJ2-3; 7 nucleotides align to TRBD1. The germline V gene encodes CDR1 MNHEY and CDR2 SVGAGI. V dropped 5 bases and J dropped 4; count of bases not matched to a gene: 6. The CDR3 is made up of 14 amino acids. As DNA, the CDR3 is TGTGCCAGCAGTGAGACAGGGAAGGCAGATACGCAGTATTTT. This encodes CASSETGKADTQYF.

The genes are TRBV30 and TRBJ2-7; D gene unclear. The CDR3 sequence is 14 residues long. Germline-derived CDR1 and CDR2 are GTSNPN and SVGIG (reference sequence). V gave up 0 bases and J gave up 7 bases, with 16 bases separating them. This CDR3 is CAWSVPETSREQYF. In nucleotides, the CDR3 is TGTGCCTGGAGTGTACCTGAGACATCCCGGGAGCAGTACTTC.

This clone showed up just a few times. The genes are TRBV7-2 and TRBJ2-1; 7 positions agree with TRBD2. The CDR3 is 14 residues long. Germline loops: CDR1 SGHTA, CDR2 FQGNSA. Trimming cost V 5 bases and J 9 bases; bases outside gene matches: 10. For the CDR3, the DNA is TGTGCCAGCAGCACCGGGCGGGGGATTGGTGAGCAGTTCTTC. It codes for CASSTGRGIGEQFF.

The rearrangement uses TRBV15 and TRBJ1-1; 8 bases fit TRBD1. The length of the CDR3 is 14 residues. V was pared by 3 bases and J by 3 bases, with 3 bases of the junction left unmatched. Per germline, CDR1 LNHNV and CDR2 YYDKDF (reference sequence). The CDR3 DNA is TGTGCCACCAGCAGGGACAGGGTTTACACTGAAGCTTTCTTT. Translation gives CATSRDRVYTEAFF.

J is TRBJ2-7 and V is TRBV5-6; 7 positions match TRBD1. Germline loops: CDR1 SGHDT, CDR2 YYEEEE. This CDR3 has 12 amino acids. V dropped 4 bases and J dropped 11; count of bases not matched to a gene: 9. CDR3 amino acids: CASSDRDRRKYF. In DNA form, the CDR3 reads TGTGCCAGCAGCGACCGGGACAGACGAAAGTACTTC. Complete variable domain (other parts from reference TRBV5-6 and TRBJ2-7): DAGVTQSPTHLIKTRGQQVTLRCSPKSGHDTVSWYQQALGQGPQFIFQYYEEEERQRGNFPDRFSGHQFPNYSSELNVNALLLGDSALYLCASSDRDRRKYFGPGTRLTVT.

Worth noting for this clone: This sample also contains other DNA sequences that code for the same CDR3. The J gene is TRBJ1-1, the V gene TRBV29-1; D is uncertain. CDR3 length equals 12 residues. Per germline, CDR1 SQVTM and CDR2 ANQGSEA. V lost 6 bases and J lost 1, with 9 bases in between. CDR3 DNA: TGCAGCGTACGTCCGGGGAACACTGAAGCTTTCTTT. It codes for CSVRPGNTEAFF.

The gene calls are TRBV7-2 and TRBJ2-7; 7 positions match TRBD1. V shed 0 bases, J shed 2 bases, and the junction held 4 bases outside the gene matches. Germline loops: CDR1 SGHTA, CDR2 FQGNSA. The CDR3 covers 15 residues. The CDR3 is CASSLARDSAYEQYF. CDR3 DNA sequence: TGTGCCAGCAGCTTAGCCCGGGACAGTGCCTACGAGCAGTACTTC.

The CDR3 loop reads CSARGEIGFF. The CDR3 nucleotides read TGCAGTGCTAGAGGTGAGATCGGTTTCTTT. The chain uses TRBV20-1 and TRBJ1-1; D remains ambiguous. The germline CDR1 and CDR2 sequences are DFQATT and SNEGSKA (reference sequence). Trimming took 1 base from V and 13 from J, leaving 10 bases between them. The CDR3 is made up of 10 amino acids.

The chain combines TRBV10-3 with TRBJ1-1, with 12 bases identical to TRBD1. With 6 bases clipped from V and 7 bases from J, the junction kept 3 bases outside the gene matches. Germline V gives CDR1 ENHRY, CDR2 SYGVKD. This CDR3 spans 13 amino acids. The CDR3 sequence: CAIRGTGGGEAFF. Here the CDR3 DNA reads TGTGCCATCAGGGGGACAGGGGGCGGTGAAGCTTTCTTT.

The chain's CDR3 is CASSLSKSAEAFF. The DNA of the CDR3 is TGTGCCAGCAGCTTATCAAAGTCCGCTGAAGCTTTCTTT. The chain employs TRBV7-3 and TRBJ1-1; no definite D call. V shed 2 bases and J shed 6 bases, with 10 bases lying between them. CDR1 and CDR2 (germline): SGHTA, FQGTGA. CDR3 length: 13 amino acids. Combining the CDR3 with reference TRBV7-3 and TRBJ1-1 gives the whole variable domain GAGVSQTPSNKVTEKGKYVELRCDPISGHTALYWYRQSLGQGPEFLIYFQGTGAADDSGLPNDRFFAVRPEGSVSTLKIQRTERGDSAVYLCASSLSKSAEAFFGQGTRLTVV.

The chain couples TRBV6-1 to TRBJ1-3; possibly TRBD1 for D (6 bases). The CDR3 is 10 amino acids. The germline V gene encodes CDR1 MNHNS and CDR2 SASEGT. V was pared by 10 bases and J by 10 bases, with 11 bases between. The CDR3 nucleotides read TGTGCCACTGCCGGGACAACCATATATTTT. It codes for CATAGTTIYF.

This rearrangement joins TRBV7-2 to TRBJ1-1; no definite D call. CDR1 is SGHTA and CDR2 is FQGNSA in the germline V gene. The CDR3 totals 16 residues. V was shortened by 4 bases and J by 1 base, with 16 bases between the two germline ends. CDR3 residues: CASSSSQARTNTEAFF. The CDR3 coding sequence is TGTGCCAGCAGCTCCTCGCAAGCCCGAACGAACACTGAAGCTTTCTTT.

CDR3 amino acids: CASSHIGRSSYNEQFF. The CDR3 DNA follows: TGCGCCAGCAGCCATATAGGACGGAGCTCCTACAATGAGCAGTTCTTC. The chain combines TRBV4-1 with TRBJ2-1; no reliable D call. This CDR3 contains 16 residues. Germline V CDR1 and CDR2: MGHRA, YSYEKL. The ends were cut back, 3 bases at V and 0 bases at J, with 12 bases in the middle.